This T cell receptor beta chain was obtained from a study of blood T cell repertoires in COVID-19 (dated by TCRdb to about 2020). Background on the whole study: Samples from collaborators originated in the United States, Italy and Spain and spanned both the acute and convalescent phases of COVID-19. Samples were obtained from the ongoing ImmuneRACE study (first 160 participants) and from 1,000 to 1,500 subjects provided by 6 global collaborators. The repertoires were released in a freely available public database intended as a resource for research on the immune response to SARS-CoV-2. Subjects who had been exposed to COVID-19, were actively infected with it, or had recovered from it provided the deeply sampled blood TCRbeta repertoires that made up the dataset. The sample metadata nearly always contained a de-identified subject ID, COVID-19 status, age in years and sex. The material from the prospective study consisted of cDNA or gDNA derived from T cells, B-cell-depleted T cells, or PBMCs. HLA class I and class II types, where available, came from metadata supplied by the sample provider rather than from assay-based typing. Beyond this particular receptor, the publication reports: The amount of clinical and demographic metadata varied by source and participant and was provided uncurated.

One collaborating source in Seattle enrolled patients while the patients were actively infected and followed the patients over time throughout the course of disease. Collaborating institutions collected whole blood in K2EDTA tubes following their own protocols. For TCRbeta analysis, collaborators shipped samples as frozen whole blood, isolated PBMCs, or DNA extracted from either of those sample types. The immunoSEQ Assay, a bias-controlled multiplex PCR, was used to amplify TCRbeta CDR3 regions from genomic DNA. On the study's bioinformatics: The number of nucleated cells in each sample was estimated by amplification of reference gene primers within the assay. To quantify the absolute abundance of each unique TCRbeta CDR3 rearrangement, sequence reads were collapsed and filtered. For each sample, productive Simpson clonality was calculated as the square root of Simpson's diversity index across productive rearrangements. What TCRdb holds here is the immuneACCESS table cut down to in-frame rearrangements. Part of the clones is not present; checked against another copy, under half of the missing clones reflect an unresolved V gene, and the others are unexplained. The V and J calls and clone size are taken from that table; D and trimming were inferred from the DNA. The sample table records a few hundred thousand clones; roughly nine tenths of these occur just once. The top ten constitute around 3% of the sample.

Concerning this clone: No antigen is known for it. Qualities for individual bases were not recorded, and no much larger clone is one base off.

The TCR originated in a woman aged 30 to 39 with COVID-19, enrolled during active disease. The sequencing input was peripheral blood.

This receptor carries the CDR3 CASSFSSGGDPEAFF. The DNA sequence is given as TGTGCCAGCAGCTTCAGTAGTGGGGGGGACCCTGAAGCTTTCTTT. This receptor chain uses TRBV9 and TRBJ1-1; matching of 5 bases hints at TRBD1 as the D gene. CDR1 and CDR2, per the germline V gene, are SGDLS and YYNGEE. V is clipped by 4 bases and J by 6 bases, and the sequence between their germline boundaries is 19 bases long. Spanning cysteine to phenylalanine, the CDR3 consists of 15 amino acids. The only DNA kept is the CDR3, 45 bases in frame from the first base.